The T cell receptor (beta chain) under discussion was sequenced for a study of technical replicates of blood from several donors. This CDR3 has 16 amino acids. Trimming cost V 3 bases and J 6 bases; bases outside gene matches: 8. From germline, CDR1 is SGHRS and CDR2 YFSETQ. Profiling relied on immunoSEQ multiplex PCR, and the TCRdb table lists in-frame clones only, not all of them. The sample lists almost 85,000 clones; 95% to 98% were seen once. The clonotype originates from a human donor in good health. Material: T cells isolated from PBMCs. The chain uses TRBV5-1 and TRBJ2-7, with 14 bases identical to TRBD2. CDR3 coding DNA: TGCGCCAGCAGCTCCGCGGGACTAGCGGGGGTAAGCGAGCAGTACTTC. Residues: CASSSAGLAGVSEQYF.